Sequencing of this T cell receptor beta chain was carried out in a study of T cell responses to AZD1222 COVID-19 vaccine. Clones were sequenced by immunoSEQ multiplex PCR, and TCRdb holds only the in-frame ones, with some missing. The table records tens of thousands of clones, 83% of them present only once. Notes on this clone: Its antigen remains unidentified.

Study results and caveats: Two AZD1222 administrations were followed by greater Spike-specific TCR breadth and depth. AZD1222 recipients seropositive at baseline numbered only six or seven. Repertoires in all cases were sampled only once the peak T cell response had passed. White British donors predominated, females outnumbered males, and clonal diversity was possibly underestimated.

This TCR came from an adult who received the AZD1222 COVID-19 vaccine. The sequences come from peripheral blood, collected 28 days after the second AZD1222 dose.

The DNA of the CDR3 is TGTGCCAGCAGTGAACCCCGGGACAGGGATTATACGGACACTGAAGCTTTCTTT. This encodes CASSEPRDRDYTDTEAFF. The rearrangement links TRBV2 to TRBJ1-1, with TRBD1 identical over 9 bases. The V and J ends lost 2 bases and 3 bases, in that order; junction bases with no gene match: 13. This CDR3 is built from 18 residues. CDR1 is SNHLY and CDR2 is FYNNEI in the germline V gene.